The 28 T cell receptor beta chains given below trace back to one sample, sequenced in a study of blood T cell repertoires in COVID-19. The repertoire was sequenced with immunoSEQ multiplex PCR; TCRdb's copy has only in-frame clones and lacks some. The repertoire holds about 48,000 clones, with more than 75% as singletons. What was sequenced was peripheral blood. The receptors come from a woman aged 60-75 years with acute or convalescent COVID-19.

The chain links TRBV7-3 to TRBJ2-1, with D unresolved. CDR3 length: 16 residues. Per the germline V gene, CDR1 is SGHTA and CDR2 is FQGTGA. V lost 5 bases and J 4 bases, leaving 18 bases between the germline ends. CDR3 region: CASSPNGVGPYNEQFF. The CDR3 coding sequence is TGTGCCAGCAGCCCGAATGGTGTTGGGCCGTACAATGAGCAGTTCTTC.

This clone was recorded once. The J gene is TRBJ2-2, the V gene TRBV5-1, with D possibly matching TRBD1 (6 bases). There are 16 residues in the CDR3. Trimming stripped 0 bases from V and 0 bases from J, with 9 bases between. Germline CDR1 SGHRS, CDR2 YFSETQ. The CDR3 region is CASSLEGQTNTGELFF. The CDR3 coding sequence is TGCGCCAGCAGCTTGGAAGGACAGACGAACACCGGGGAGCTGTTTTTT.

The chain links TRBV4-2 to TRBJ1-1; a weak D match, TRBD1 (5 bases). In germline, CDR1 is LGHNA, CDR2 YNFKEQ. V lost 4 bases and J 4 bases, leaving 16 bases between the germline ends. This CDR3 comprises 15 residues. This chain's CDR3 is CASSRTGVDGTEAFF. The CDR3, as DNA: TGTGCCAGCAGCCGCACAGGTGTCGATGGCACTGAAGCTTTCTTT.

The chain carries TRBV15 and TRBJ2-7, with TRBD2 matching 9 bases. This CDR3 contains 16 residues. Trimming at V came to 1 base and at J to 4 bases, leaving 8 bases not matched to a gene. Germline-derived CDR1 and CDR2 are LNHNV and YYDKDF (reference sequence). The CDR3 reads CATSRGAPSGRYEQYF. The CDR3 DNA reads TGTGCCACCAGCAGAGGAGCCCCAAGCGGGAGGTACGAGCAGTACTTC. Drawing the rest from reference TRBV15 and TRBJ2-7, the complete variable domain is DAMVIQNPRYQVTQFGKPVTLSCSQTLNHNVMYWYQQKSSQAPKLLFHYYDKDFNNEADTPDNFQSRRPNTSFCFLDIRSPGLGDTAMYLCATSRGAPSGRYEQYFGPGTRLTVT.

The rearrangement joins TRBV7-6 to TRBJ1-1, with D possibly TRBD1 on 5 matching bases. The germline CDR1 and CDR2 sequences are SGHVS and FNYEAQ. V lost 2 bases and J lost 3, with 16 bases in between. This CDR3 contains 16 residues. The CDR3 DNA reads TGTGCCAGCAGCTTAAGTCCGCACGGGGGTGACACTGAAGCTTTCTTT. It codes for CASSLSPHGGDTEAFF. Full variable domain (remainder filled in from reference TRBV7-6 and TRBJ1-1): GAGVSQSPRYKVTKRGQDVALRCDPISGHVSLYWYRQALGQGPEFLTYFNYEAQQDKSGLPNDRFSAERPEGSISTLTIQRTEQRDSAMYRCASSLSPHGGDTEAFFGQGTRLTVV.

The CDR3 DNA follows: TGTGCCAGCAGTGCGATCGGGGAGACCCAGTACTTC. It specifies CASSAIGETQYF. The chain uses TRBV28 and TRBJ2-5; D is ambiguous. The germline V and J ends were trimmed by 5 bases and 5 bases, with 9 bases remaining between them. This CDR3 comprises 12 residues. Germline CDR1 MDHEN, CDR2 SYDVKM.

The chain couples TRBV7-9 to TRBJ1-4; 7 nucleotides agree with TRBD1. Germline loops: CDR1 SEHNR, CDR2 FQNEAQ (reference sequence). V was pared by 5 bases and J by 6 bases, with 6 bases of the junction left unmatched. The CDR3 sequence is 14 residues long. For the CDR3, the DNA is TGTGCCAGCAGCAGACAGGGTGGGGATGAAAAACTGTTTTTT. This codes for CASSRQGGDEKLFF.

In this sample, this clone turned up many times. The gene calls are TRBV29-1 and TRBJ2-2; D gene uncertain. V lost 3 bases, J lost 7 bases, and 3 bases lay in between. The CDR3 length is 10 residues. Germline CDR1 reads SQVTM; CDR2 reads ANQGSEA. In DNA, the CDR3 is TGCAGCGTTGATAACGGGGAGCTGTTTTTT. Protein product: CSVDNGELFF.

This rearrangement joins TRBV7-9 to TRBJ1-1; D is possibly TRBD1 (5 bases). Germline values: CDR1 SEHNR, CDR2 FQNEAQ (reference sequence). The germline V and J ends were trimmed by 5 bases and 1 base, with 17 bases remaining between them. The CDR3 runs 16 residues. CDR3 coding DNA: TGTGCCAGCAGCCGGGACTTCGAGGGGCCGAACACTGAAGCTTTCTTT. Translation: CASSRDFEGPNTEAFF.

The chain recombines TRBV29-1 with TRBJ2-7; 9 bases fit TRBD1. Germline loops: CDR1 SQVTM, CDR2 ANQGSEA. The CDR3 runs 13 residues. Unmatched junction bases numbered 6, after V lost 7 bases and J lost 2 bases. The CDR3 here is CSAEGQGTYEQYF. CDR3 nucleotides: TGCAGCGCCGAGGGACAGGGCACCTACGAGCAGTACTTC.

The genes are TRBV13 and TRBJ2-7; 10 bases fit TRBD2. J gave up 4 bases and V 0 bases, and 6 bases lay outside the gene matches. CDR1 is PRHDT, CDR2 FYEKMQ, per germline (reference sequence). The CDR3 is made up of 16 amino acids. CDR3 protein: CASSLGRPGLAYEQYF. The DNA of the CDR3 is TGTGCCAGCAGCTTAGGACGACCGGGACTAGCGTACGAGCAGTACTTC.

V usage is TRBV27 and J usage is TRBJ2-3; 11 nucleotides align to TRBD2. The V gene end was trimmed by 6 bases and the J gene end by 1 base; junction bases not matched to a gene: 0. Germline loops: CDR1 MNHEY, CDR2 SMNVEV (reference sequence). The length of the CDR3 is 14 residues. The CDR3 reads CASRLAGGTDTQYF. The CDR3 DNA sequence: TGTGCCAGCAGACTAGCGGGGGGCACAGATACGCAGTATTTT.

J is TRBJ2-2 and V is TRBV2; 7 bases agree with TRBD1. This CDR3 region has 15 residues. Germline V lookup: CDR1 SNHLY, CDR2 FYNNEI. The V and J ends lost 4 bases and 0 bases, in that order; junction bases with no gene match: 2. The CDR3 here is CASSGQGPNTGELFF. CDR3 bases: TGTGCCAGCAGTGGACAGGGTCCGAACACCGGGGAGCTGTTTTTT.

The chain carries TRBV15 and TRBJ2-7, with 11 bases aligning to TRBD2. The ends lost 8 bases at V and 2 bases at J; junction bases unmatched: 8. The CDR3 extends over 15 amino acids. Germline V gene lookup returns CDR1 LNHNV and CDR2 YYDKDF (reference sequence). The CDR3 region is CATAPGTSGPYEQYF. DNA for the CDR3: TGTGCCACCGCCCCTGGGACTAGCGGCCCCTACGAGCAGTACTTC.

CDR3 bases: TGTGCCAGCAGCCCGGGACTAGCGGGAAACACAGATACGCAGTATTTT. Protein sequence: CASSPGLAGNTDTQYF. This chain connects TRBV9 to TRBJ2-3, with TRBD2 matching over 13 bases. V lost 4 bases and J lost 2; bases outside the gene matches: 4. The CDR3 length is 16 residues. Germline CDR1 and CDR2: SGDLS and YYNGEE.

The V and J genes are TRBV10-3 and TRBJ2-3; 10 bases map to TRBD2. Germline CDR1 reads ENHRY; CDR2 reads SYGVKD. The CDR3 spans 16 residues. Trimming removed 0 bases from V and 3 bases from J; junction bases left unmatched: 3. CDR3 residues: CAISESSGLATDTQYF. DNA of the CDR3: TGTGCCATCAGTGAGTCCTCGGGACTAGCGACAGATACGCAGTATTTT.

J is TRBJ2-1 and V is TRBV4-1; D might be TRBD2 (6 bases). V was shortened by 1 base and J by 0 bases, with 10 bases between the two germline ends. The germline gives CDR1 MGHRA, CDR2 YSYEKL. CDR3 length: 16 residues. The CDR3 bases are TGCGCCAGCAGCCAAGGACACGGGAGCTCCTACAATGAGCAGTTCTTC. This encodes CASSQGHGSSYNEQFF.

The genes are TRBV7-2 and TRBJ1-2; 10 nucleotides line up with TRBD1. CDR3 length equals 15 residues. V trimming: 3 bases; J trimming: 4 bases; junction bases outside the gene matches: 5. Germline V lookup: CDR1 SGHTA, CDR2 FQGNSA. CDR3 loop: CASSFRDRGGYGYTF. CDR3 DNA sequence: TGTGCCAGCAGCTTCCGGGACAGGGGAGGCTATGGCTACACCTTC. The variable domain in full, with the rest retrieved from reference TRBV7-2 and TRBJ1-2, is GAGVSQSPSNKVTEKGKDVELRCDPISGHTALYWYRQSLGQGLEFLIYFQGNSAPDKSGLPSDRFSAERTGGSVSTLTIQRTQQEDSAVYLCASSFRDRGGYGYTFGSGTRLTVV.

In DNA form, the CDR3 reads TGTGCTAGTGGTTCAACGCGGCCCCAGCATTTT. It yields the protein CASGSTRPQHF. This sequence joins TRBV12-5 and TRBJ1-5; no clear D gene. Trimming pared 4 bases from V and 9 bases from J, leaving 7 bases between. This CDR3 is built from 11 residues. Germline assignment: CDR1 LGHNT and CDR2 FRNRAP.

V and J are TRBV2 and TRBJ2-3; D possibly corresponds to TRBD2 (5 bases). Looked up from germline, CDR1 is SNHLY and CDR2 is FYNNEI. CDR3 length equals 15 residues. The V end lost 4 bases, the J end lost 4 bases, and 15 bases lay between the germline ends. CDR3 sequence: CASSGVAGGADTQYF. DNA of the CDR3: TGTGCCAGCAGTGGGGTGGCCGGAGGAGCAGATACGCAGTATTTT. The variable domain in full, completed from reference TRBV2 and TRBJ2-3, reads EPEVTQTPSHQVTQMGQEVILRCVPISNHLYFYWYRQILGQKVEFLVSFYNNEISEKSEIFDDQFSVERPDGSNFTLKIRSTKLEDSAMYFCASSGVAGGADTQYFGPGTRLTVL.

The chain couples TRBV11-1 to TRBJ1-6; D gene unclear. V gave up 2 bases and J gave up 14 bases, with 16 bases separating them. Germline V gene sequence: CDR1 SGHAT, CDR2 FQDESV (reference sequence). The CDR3 is 14 residues long. CDR3 sequence reads: CASSLPGSHSSLHF. In DNA, the CDR3 is TGTGCCAGCAGCTTACCGGGGTCCCATAGCTCCCTCCACTTT.

The V call is TRBV5-1, the J call TRBJ1-1, with a weak D call TRBD1 (5 bases). V was shortened by 2 bases and J by 7 bases, with 18 bases between the two germline ends. This CDR3 is built from 15 residues. Per germline, CDR1 SGHRS and CDR2 YFSETQ. The CDR3 protein is CASSFRPETVNEAFF. CDR3 nucleotides: TGCGCCAGCAGCTTCCGACCTGAGACAGTAAATGAAGCTTTCTTT.

The V and J genes are TRBV29-1 and TRBJ1-2, with D possibly TRBD1 on 6 matching bases. The CDR3 has 10 residues. V lost 8 bases and J lost 7, with 11 bases in between. CDR1 SQVTM and CDR2 ANQGSEA come from the germline V gene. CDR3 sequence (DNA): TGCAGCACTGACAGGCCTGGCTACACCTTC. Translated: CSTDRPGYTF.

The rearrangement uses TRBV5-6 and TRBJ1-1, with 9 nucleotides matching TRBD1. Looked up from germline, CDR1 is SGHDT and CDR2 is YYEEEE. The V gene end was trimmed by 7 bases and the J gene end by 5 bases; junction bases not matched to a gene: 6. The CDR3 spans 13 residues. CDR3 protein: CASLDRGKTEAFF. The CDR3 DNA reads TGTGCCAGCCTGGACAGGGGCAAGACTGAAGCTTTCTTT.

This clone was observed a handful of times. The chain combines TRBV9 with TRBJ2-2, with TRBD2 matching over 10 bases. CDR1 SGDLS and CDR2 YYNGEE come from the germline V gene. The CDR3 consists of 16 residues. Trimming at V came to 4 bases and at J to 4 bases, leaving 7 bases not matched to a gene. CDR3 loop: CASSTLAGARTGELFF. For the CDR3, the DNA is TGTGCCAGCAGCACCCTAGCGGGGGCCCGCACCGGGGAGCTGTTTTTT.

J is TRBJ2-5 and V is TRBV7-2; 12 bases are a match to TRBD2. This CDR3 comprises 14 residues. J was trimmed by 5 bases and V by 6 bases; bases with no gene match: 4. Per germline, CDR1 SGHTA and CDR2 FQGNSA. In DNA form, the CDR3 reads TGTGCCAGCAGACGGACTAGCGGGATTGAGACCCAGTACTTC. Translated, it gives CASRRTSGIETQYF.

The gene calls are TRBV6-5 and TRBJ2-1; TRBD2 agrees at 13 bases. The V segment lost 5 bases and the J segment 12 bases; nucleotides outside the gene matches: 4. There are 13 residues in the CDR3. Germline V CDR1 and CDR2: MNHEY, SVGAGI. CDR3 coding DNA: TGTGCCAGCAGTCTGGGACTAGCGGGGCCGCAGTTCTTC. It encodes CASSLGLAGPQFF.

The J gene is TRBJ1-2, the V gene TRBV18; TRBD1 might be the D (5 bases). V lost 2 bases and J lost 7, with 14 bases in between. Germline lookup yields CDR1 KGHSH and CDR2 LQKENI. The CDR3 consists of 14 residues. The CDR3 is CASSPRQGTTGYTF. The DNA for the CDR3 is TGTGCCAGCTCACCAAGGCAGGGTACCACTGGCTACACCTTC.